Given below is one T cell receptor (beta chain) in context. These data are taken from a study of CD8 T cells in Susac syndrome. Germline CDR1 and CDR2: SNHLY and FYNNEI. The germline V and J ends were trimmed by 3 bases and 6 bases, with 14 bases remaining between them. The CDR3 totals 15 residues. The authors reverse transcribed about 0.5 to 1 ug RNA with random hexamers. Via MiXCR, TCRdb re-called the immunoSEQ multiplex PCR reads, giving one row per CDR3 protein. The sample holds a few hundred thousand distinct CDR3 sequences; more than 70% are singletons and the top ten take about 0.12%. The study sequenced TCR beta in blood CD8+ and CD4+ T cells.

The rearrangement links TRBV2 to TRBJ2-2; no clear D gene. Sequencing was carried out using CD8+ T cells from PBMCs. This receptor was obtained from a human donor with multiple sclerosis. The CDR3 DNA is TGTGCCAGCAGTGAGTTTGACGAGGTTCCCGGGGAGCTGTTTTTT. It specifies CASSEFDEVPGELFF.